A selection of T cell receptor beta chains follows, all from one sample in a study of control samples from healthy donors and cancer patients. Clones were read by immunoSEQ multiplex PCR, and TCRdb kept only the in-frame ones, dropping some. The repertoire holds about 110,000 clones, with 80% to 95% as singletons. The sequenced sample consisted of blood. Every receptor here comes from a woman aged 18-29 years in good health. Each CDR3 is given with its conserved first and last residue. D genes are given only for firm matches. The listing skips clone size in some rows; elsewhere it reads once, few, many or a size class.

j_call clone_size d_call v_call cdr3_nt cdr3_aa
TRBJ2-3 - - TRBV3-1/TRBV3-2 TGTGCCAGCAGCCGAGCCCGAGATACGCAGTATTTT CASSRARDTQYF
TRBJ1-1 - TRBD1 TRBV5-1 TGCGCCAGCAGCCGGACCGGTGGTGGCGAGGGGGCGTTATCCACTGAAGCTTTCTTT CASSRTGGGEGALSTEAFF
TRBJ1-3 - TRBD1 TRBV28 TGTGCCAGCAGTTTCCGACAGGGGCCCTTCTCTGGAAACACCATATATTTT CASSFRQGPFSGNTIYF
TRBJ2-1 - TRBD2 TRBV7-9 TGTGCCAGCAGCTCGGGACTAGCACATGAGCAGTTCTTC CASSSGLAHEQFF
TRBJ2-7 - - TRBV28 TGTGCCAGCAGCCTGCCGGGGGACACTACCTACGAGCAGTACTTC CASSLPGDTTYEQYF
TRBJ2-1 - - TRBV9 TGTGCCAGCAGCGATCGGGACCCAGGGCCCCTCCGTCATGAGCAGTTCTTC CASSDRDPGPLRHEQFF
TRBJ1-2 - - TRBV12-3/TRBV12-4 TGTGCCAGCAGCTACCGACGTGGAGATGGCTACACCTTC CASSYRRGDGYTF
TRBJ2-1 - - TRBV30 TGTGCCTGGAGTGTAGGCTCCTACAATGAGCAGTTCTTC CAWSVGSYNEQFF
TRBJ2-7 - TRBD1 TRBV6-5 TGTGCCAGCAGTTACTCAAGGGGGCCTTACGAGCAGTACTTC CASSYSRGPYEQYF
TRBJ1-1 - - TRBV7-9 TGTGCCAGCAGCTTAGTGGAGGGGGCTGAAGCTTTCTTT CASSLVEGAEAFF
TRBJ2-2 - TRBD2 TRBV24-1 TGTGCCACCAGTGATTTGTTGGGGACTAGCGGGAACACCGGGGAGCTGTTTTTT CATSDLLGTSGNTGELFF
TRBJ1-4 - - TRBV24-1 TGTGCCACCGTCCGCAGGTCGGATAAACTGTTTTTT CATVRRSDKLFF
TRBJ2-7 - - TRBV4-1 TGCGCCAGCAGCCTAGGCTACGAGCAGTACTTC CASSLGYEQYF
TRBJ1-6 - - TRBV30 TGTGCCTGGAGTCTTAATTCACCCCTCCACTTT CAWSLNSPLHF
TRBJ1-5 - - TRBV6-2/TRBV6-3 TGTGCCAGCAGTTACTCGAGAGGGACAAAGCAGCCCCAGCATTTT CASSYSRGTKQPQHF
TRBJ1-4 - - TRBV7-7 TGTGCTAGCAGCTCAGGAGGGCGGGGTGAGAAACTGTTTTTT CASSSGGRGEKLFF
TRBJ2-2 - - TRBV12-3/TRBV12-4 TGTGCCAGCACCCGGGGTCCGTTTGGGGAGCTGTTTTTT CASTRGPFGELFF
TRBJ2-3 - - TRBV3-1/TRBV3-2 TGTGCCAGCAGCCAAGATTCAGGGCGAGATACGCAGTATTTT CASSQDSGRDTQYF
TRBJ2-5 - TRBD1 TRBV24-1 TGTGCCACCAGTGATTTAGGGGACAGGGGGCAAGAGACCCAGTACTTC CATSDLGDRGQETQYF
TRBJ2-5 - TRBD1 TRBV14 TGTGCCAGCAGCCAAGATCGAACGGGACAGGGCCAAGAGACCCAGTACTTC CASSQDRTGQGQETQYF
TRBJ2-1 - TRBD2 TRBV7-3 TGTGCCAGCAGCTTAGGGACTAGCGGGAACAATGAGCAGTTCTTC CASSLGTSGNNEQFF
TRBJ1-2 - - TRBV4-3 TGCGCCAGCAGCCAAGATCCCCAGGGCGCAGCTGGCTACACCTTC CASSQDPQGAAGYTF
TRBJ1-2 - - TRBV19 TGTGCCAGCTCGGACAGAGCTTACTATGGCTACACCTTC CASSDRAYYGYTF
TRBJ2-5 - - TRBV20-1 TGCAGTGCTAGTTTGGTAGCGGTTAGGGAGACCCAGTACTTC CSASLVAVRETQYF
TRBJ1-5 - TRBD1 TRBV27 TGTGCCAGCAGTACCGGAGCCAGGGGGGAGGATCAGCCCCAGCATTTT CASSTGARGEDQPQHF
TRBJ2-1 - - TRBV7-2 TGTGCCAGCAGCTTAGACCTCTCCTACAATGAGCAGTTCTTC CASSLDLSYNEQFF
TRBJ2-3 - - TRBV24-1 TGTGCCACCAGTGATCCCACGGACCGCCACACAGATACGCAGTATTTT CATSDPTDRHTDTQYF
TRBJ2-4 once - TRBV25-1 TGTGCCAGCAGTGAAGAGGAGTCCAAAAACATTCAGTACTTC CASSEEESKNIQYF
TRBJ1-3 - - TRBV30 TGTGCCTGGAGTGTAGGGGGTCGCTCTGGAAACACCATATATTTT CAWSVGGRSGNTIYF
TRBJ2-2 - TRBD1 TRBV19 TGTGCCAGTAGTGGTACCGGGACAGGGACTCGCACCGGGGAGCTGTTTTTT CASSGTGTGTRTGELFF
TRBJ2-2 - - TRBV11-3 TGTGCCAGCAAGCAGGGGAACACCGGGGAGCTGTTTTTT CASKQGNTGELFF
TRBJ1-2 - - TRBV29-1 TGCAGCGTTAAACAGGGCTATGGCTACACCTTC CSVKQGYGYTF
TRBJ1-4 - TRBD1 TRBV15 TGTGCCACCAGCAGAGGACAGGGAGAAAAACTGTTTTTT CATSRGQGEKLFF
TRBJ2-3 - TRBD2 TRBV7-2 TGTGCCAGCAGCTTGGTTTTTGCGGGGGGTCTCACAGATACGCAGTATTTT CASSLVFAGGLTDTQYF
TRBJ2-7 - TRBD1 TRBV7-2 TGTGCCAGCAGCTTACGGGGACAGTCCTACGAGCAGTACTTC CASSLRGQSYEQYF
TRBJ1-1 - - TRBV28 TGTGCCAGCAGTTACTACAGGGTCACTGAAGCTTTCTTT CASSYYRVTEAFF
TRBJ2-1 - TRBD2 TRBV4-3 TGCGCCAGCAGCCAAGGGTATAGCGGGCTCGATGAGCAGTTCTTC CASSQGYSGLDEQFF
TRBJ1-2 - - TRBV28 TGTGCCAGCAGTCTCGGGATCATTTCTCCTTATGGCTACACCTTC CASSLGIISPYGYTF
TRBJ2-3 - - TRBV3-1/TRBV3-2 TGTGCCAGCAGCCAAGTGCCGGGTCCCAATGGCACAGATACGCAGTATTTT CASSQVPGPNGTDTQYF
TRBJ1-2 - TRBD1 TRBV6-6 TGTGCCAGCAAGACAGGGGACTATGGCTACACCTTC CASKTGDYGYTF
TRBJ2-5 - TRBD2 TRBV28 TGTGCCAGCAGTTTATGGAGGCCTAGCGGGAGGGCACAAGAGACCCAGTACTTC CASSLWRPSGRAQETQYF
TRBJ2-2 - TRBD2 TRBV5-4 TGTGCCAGCAGCTTGGTCCTAGCGGCAAACACCGGGGAGCTGTTTTTT CASSLVLAANTGELFF
TRBJ1-2 - - TRBV6-2/TRBV6-3 TGTGCCAGCAGTTACCAGAACTATGGCTACACCTTC CASSYQNYGYTF
TRBJ1-2 - - TRBV20-1 TGCAGTGCTAGGGAGAACTATGGCTACACCTTC CSARENYGYTF
TRBJ2-5 - TRBD1 TRBV19 TGTGCCAGCAGGGACAGGGTCGAGACCCAGTACTTC CASRDRVETQYF
TRBJ2-1 - TRBD2 TRBV13 TGTGCCAGCAGCTTAGGCATTCTAGAGGGACTAGCGGGGGGGAGGAGCTCCTACAATGAGCAGTTCTTC CASSLGILEGLAGGRSSYNEQFF
TRBJ1-2 - - TRBV7-9 TGTGCCAGCAGCTTAGTAGACTATGCTGACTATGGCTACACCTTC CASSLVDYADYGYTF
TRBJ2-1 once TRBD2 TRBV28 TGTGCCAGCAGTCCCGTTGCTAGCGGGGGGGCCGGCAATGAGCAGTTCTTC CASSPVASGGAGNEQFF
TRBJ1-6 - - TRBV27 TGTGCCAGCAGTTTATCAGGCAGGGCCACGGGGTCACCCCTCCACTTT CASSLSGRATGSPLHF
TRBJ2-7 once - TRBV14 TGTGCCAGCAGCCAAGATCTGAAGCGTTTTGACGAGCAGTACTTC CASSQDLKRFDEQYF
TRBJ2-3 - - TRBV7-2 TGTGCCAGCAGCCGGACCGCTAGCACAGATACGCAGTATTTT CASSRTASTDTQYF
TRBJ1-5 - - TRBV27 TGTGCCAGCAGTTTTGGGGGGGGACAGCCCCAGCATTTT CASSFGGGQPQHF